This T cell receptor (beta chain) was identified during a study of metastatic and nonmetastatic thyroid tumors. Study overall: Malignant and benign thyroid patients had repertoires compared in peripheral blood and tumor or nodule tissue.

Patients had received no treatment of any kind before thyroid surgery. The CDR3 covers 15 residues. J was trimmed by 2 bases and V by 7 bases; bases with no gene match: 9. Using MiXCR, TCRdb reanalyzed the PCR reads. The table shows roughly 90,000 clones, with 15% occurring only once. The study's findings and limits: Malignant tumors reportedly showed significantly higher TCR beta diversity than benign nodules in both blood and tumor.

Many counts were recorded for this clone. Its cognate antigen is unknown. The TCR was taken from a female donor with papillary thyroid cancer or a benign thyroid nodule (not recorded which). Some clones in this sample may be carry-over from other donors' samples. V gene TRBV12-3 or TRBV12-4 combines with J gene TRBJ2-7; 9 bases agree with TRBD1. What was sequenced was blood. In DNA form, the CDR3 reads TGTGCCAGCACCTCGGGGACAGGGACCACCTACGAGCAGTACTTC. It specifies CASTSGTGTTYEQYF.